By sample fraction, the clone carrying this TCR beta chain is medium-sized. No antigen is known for it. In germline, CDR1 is SGHRS, CDR2 YFSETQ. V lost 0 bases and J lost 8; bases outside the gene matches: 6. The CDR3 has 15 residues. These data are taken from a study of CD8 T cells in ankylosing spondylitis. General observations from the study: The study looked at matched synovial fluid samples from ankylosing spondylitis patients. Disease-linked clones were reported to be significantly enriched there.

TCRdb re-analysed the 5' RACE reads in MiXCR, keeping a single row per CDR3 protein. The sample lists fewer than 130,000 distinct CDR3 sequences; 20% to 30% were seen once. Sequenced input: synovial fluid, either unsorted or a sorted T cell fraction (not recorded which). This chain connects TRBV5-1 to TRBJ2-1, with 9 bases fitting TRBD2. The clonotype was recovered from a male donor with ankylosing spondylitis. The CDR3 here is CASSLGSGSGHEQFF. The CDR3 bases are TGCGCCAGCAGCTTGGGTAGCGGGAGTGGTCATGAGCAGTTCTTC.